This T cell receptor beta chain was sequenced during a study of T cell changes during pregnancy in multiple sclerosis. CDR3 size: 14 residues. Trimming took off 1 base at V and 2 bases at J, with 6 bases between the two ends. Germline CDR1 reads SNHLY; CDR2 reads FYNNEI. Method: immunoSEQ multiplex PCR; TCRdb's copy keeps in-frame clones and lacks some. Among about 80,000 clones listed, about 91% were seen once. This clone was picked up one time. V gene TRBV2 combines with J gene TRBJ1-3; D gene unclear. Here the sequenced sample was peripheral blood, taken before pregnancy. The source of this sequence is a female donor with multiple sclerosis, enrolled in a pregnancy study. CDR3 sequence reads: CASSEGGTGNTIYF. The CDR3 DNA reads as TGTGCCAGCAGTGAAGGAGGAACTGGAAACACCATATATTTT. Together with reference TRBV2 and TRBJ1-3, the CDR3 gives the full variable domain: EPEVTQTPSHQVTQMGQEVILRCVPISNHLYFYWYRQILGQKVEFLVSFYNNEISEKSEIFDDQFSVERPDGSNFTLKIRSTKLEDSAMYFCASSEGGTGNTIYFGEGSWLTVV.